These T cell receptor beta chains were read from a single sample in a study of spatial heterogeneity in lung cancer. A single record per CDR3 protein comes from TCRdb applying MiXCR to the 5' RACE reads. The sample carries 13,000 or so distinct CDR3 sequences, roughly 5.6% recorded once. Sequencing used lung tumor tissue, obtained at surgery. All receptors come from a male donor with early-stage non-small cell lung cancer. The conserved cysteine and the conserved F or W are not part of the CDR3 here. Each record gives: J gene, V gene, CDR3 protein.

J gene: TRBJ1-2
V gene: TRBV5-4
CDR3 protein: ASSLRGAGNYGYT

J gene: TRBJ2-2
V gene: TRBV7-6
CDR3 protein: ASSLGRKTGNTGELF

J gene: TRBJ2-6
V gene: TRBV28
CDR3 protein: ASSSPPSGANVLT

J gene: TRBJ1-5
V gene: TRBV2
CDR3 protein: ASSEGTTSNQPQH

J gene: TRBJ2-5
V gene: TRBV28
CDR3 protein: ASRVYGLGQLIQETQY

J gene: TRBJ1-5
V gene: TRBV9
CDR3 protein: ASSVEGDQPQH

J gene: TRBJ2-3
V gene: TRBV6-1
CDR3 protein: ASQRAELGYTQY

J gene: TRBJ2-7
V gene: TRBV20-1
CDR3 protein: SATTGDYEQY

J gene: TRBJ2-4
V gene: TRBV4-1
CDR3 protein: ASSQEWTGAKNIQY

J gene: TRBJ2-7
V gene: TRBV20-1
CDR3 protein: SARDGQGRVEQY

J gene: TRBJ1-1
V gene: TRBV15
CDR3 protein: ATSRGQGYTEAF

J gene: TRBJ1-1
V gene: TRBV5-1
CDR3 protein: ASSLENMNTEAF

J gene: TRBJ2-6
V gene: TRBV5-1
CDR3 protein: ASSPRETGANVLT

J gene: TRBJ1-1
V gene: TRBV5-1
CDR3 protein: ASSTTGLNTEAF

J gene: TRBJ2-1
V gene: TRBV20-1
CDR3 protein: SAGTSGGYYNEQF

J gene: TRBJ1-2
V gene: TRBV24-1
CDR3 protein: ATSDNDGYT